The source of this T cell receptor (beta chain) is a study of OX40 agonist ivuxolimab in advanced cancers. Background on the study: The patients got ivuxolimab, which is an agonistic anti-OX40 (CD134) antibody. Every 2 weeks, patients received ivuxolimab intravenously, dosed at 0.01 to 10 mg/kg. Two patients with cutaneous melanoma and one with hepatocellular carcinoma, three in total, showed partial responses.

Profiled with immunoSEQ multiplex PCR; TCRdb holds only in-frame clones, not every one. The sample lists tens of thousands of clones, 80% seen once, with more than 1% in the top ten. Germline lookup yields CDR1 GTSNPN and CDR2 SVGIG (reference sequence). CDR3 length equals 14 residues. V was pared by 5 bases and J by 6 bases, with 5 bases of the junction left unmatched. As regards this clone: Antigen specificity is unknown.

Notes on the study in general: The investigators did not determine what antigen specificity the expanded peripheral T cells had.

This TCR was sampled from an adult with an advanced solid tumor such as melanoma, head and neck, liver or kidney cancer. Here the sequenced sample was CD4+ or CD8+ T cells sorted from blood, taken in a trial of the OX40 agonist ivuxolimab. The chain combines TRBV30 with TRBJ2-1; 12 bases agree with TRBD2. CDR3 amino acids: CAWSTSGGINEQFF. The CDR3 coding sequence is TGTGCCTGGTCCACTAGCGGGGGGATCAATGAGCAGTTCTTC.